What follows is one TCR beta chain and its context. Its specificity is unknown. Naive CD8 cells comprised CD45RO-negative, CCR7-positively selected cells, excluding terminally differentiated effector memory CD45RA+ cells. Donation came from healthy HIV-negative adults that had no recent acute infections or vaccinations. This sample stems from a study of shared clonotypes between healthy human individuals. As handled by the study authors: ImmunoSEQ supplied junction-only sequences lacking quality scores, so filtering was different. The data were produced by immunoSEQ multiplex PCR, yet TCRdb's version contains in-frame clones alone and is incomplete. That table supplies the V and J calls and clone size; D and trimming were determined from the DNA. The sample shows about 2.2 million clones, 93% of them seen only once. Regarding the study as a whole: Donor clonotype sharing was expected to depend on sequencing depth. For naive CD4 cells, approximately 4.7% of clonotypes were shared across a few donors.

Germline V gene data show CDR1 as MNHEY and CDR2 as SMNVEV (reference sequence). CDR3 length: 17 residues. V was pared by 5 bases and J by 3 bases, with 8 bases of the junction left unmatched. The gene calls are TRBV27 and TRBJ2-3; 13 bases align to TRBD2. The TCR was taken from a man aged 18-30 years in good health. Some clones in this sample may be carry-over from other donors' samples. Specimen: naive CD8+ T cells from PBMCs. The DNA for the CDR3 is TGTGCCAGCAGTCCAATACTAGCGGGAGGGCCTACAGATACGCAGTATTTT. Its translation: CASSPILAGGPTDTQYF.